One and the same sample provided the 14 T cell receptor beta chains below, sequenced in a study of OX40 agonist ivuxolimab in advanced cancers. Libraries were prepared through the immunoSEQ multiplex PCR assay. Not all clones reach the TCRdb copy of this immuneACCESS table, which keeps in-frame sequences only. Checked studies attribute under half of the gap to unresolved V genes and leave the rest unexplained. Present in this sample are 55,000 to 60,000 clones, approximately 75% of which were seen just once. The top ten hold approximately 0.7% of the sample. Sample: CD4+ or CD8+ T cells sorted from blood, taken in a trial of the OX40 agonist ivuxolimab. Receptor source: an adult with an advanced solid tumor such as melanoma, head and neck, liver or kidney cancer.

The CDR3 region is CASRTKGGTGELFF. The DNA for the CDR3 is TGTGCCAGTAGAACCAAGGGGGGCACCGGGGAGCTGTTTTTT. The chain couples TRBV19 to TRBJ2-2; tentatively, D is TRBD1 or TRBD2 (6 bases each). There are 14 residues in the CDR3. Trimming stripped 6 bases from V and 4 bases from J, with 12 bases between. Germline V gives CDR1 LNHDA, CDR2 SQIVND (reference sequence).

The rearrangement links TRBV9 to TRBJ1-6; unclear D gene. Germline assignment: CDR1 SGDLS and CDR2 YYNGEE. Trimming cost V 4 bases and J 6 bases, with 8 bases left between them. The CDR3 is 13 residues long. The CDR3 is CASSPAINSPLHF. CDR3 DNA: TGTGCCAGCAGCCCCGCGATTAATTCACCCCTCCACTTT. The full variable domain, rest sourced from reference TRBV9 and TRBJ1-6, is DSGVTQTPKHLITATGQRVTLRCSPRSGDLSVYWYQQSLDQGLQFLIQYYNGEERAKGNILERFSAQQFPDLHSELNLSSLELGDSALYFCASSPAINSPLHFGNGTRLTVT.

This clone has only a few counts. The genes are TRBV10-1 and TRBJ1-5, with 7 bases lining up with TRBD1. J was trimmed by 5 bases and V by 5 bases; bases with no gene match: 3. Germline lookup yields CDR1 WNHNN and CDR2 SYGVQD (reference sequence). CDR3 size: 13 residues. This CDR3 is CASSTGVHQPQHF. In nucleotides, the CDR3 is TGCGCCAGCAGTACAGGGGTGCATCAGCCCCAGCATTTT.

The chain carries TRBV5-5 and TRBJ2-3; D is ambiguous. Germline CDR1 reads SGHKS; CDR2 reads YYEKEE (reference sequence). The CDR3 sequence is 16 residues long. V was cut by 3 bases and J by 1 base, with 15 bases left in between. CDR3 amino acids: CASSSGPSVGTDTQYF. In DNA form, the CDR3 reads TGTGCCAGCAGCTCGGGCCCAAGCGTAGGCACAGATACGCAGTATTTT.

The gene calls are TRBV5-6 and TRBJ1-6, with D hard to call. V lost 4 bases and J 4 bases, leaving 15 bases between the germline ends. The CDR3 is 16 residues long. CDR1 SGHDT and CDR2 YYEEEE come from the germline V gene. The CDR3 here is CASSPNRAAYNSPLHF. The CDR3 nucleotides read TGTGCCAGCAGCCCGAATCGCGCGGCTTATAATTCACCCCTCCACTTT.

The chain joins TRBV2 to TRBJ1-4; D gene uncertain. The V and J ends lost 9 bases and 1 base respectively, with 9 bases between them. The CDR3 sequence is 13 residues long. CDR1 and CDR2 from the germline V gene are SNHLY and FYNNEI. The chain's CDR3 is CARSWGTNEKLFF. Here the CDR3 DNA reads TGTGCCAGGAGCTGGGGAACTAATGAAAAACTGTTTTTT.

V gene TRBV12-5 combines with J gene TRBJ1-1; 8 nucleotides line up with TRBD1. Losses at the gene ends were 0 bases for V and 8 bases for J; bases not matched to a gene: 14. The V gene's germline CDR1 is LGHNT and CDR2 FRNRAP. This CDR3 is 17 amino acids long. CDR3 DNA sequence: TGTGCTAGTGGTTTGGTGCTTGACAGGGGAAGAATAATAGAAGCTTTCTTT. Translation: CASGLVLDRGRIIEAFF.

The chain uses TRBV4-2 and TRBJ2-2, with 10 bases matching TRBD1. The CDR3 contains 16 residues. Looked up from germline, CDR1 is LGHNA and CDR2 is YNFKEQ. The V and J ends lost 4 bases and 7 bases, in that order; junction bases with no gene match: 9. The CDR3 loop reads CASSPIMDRGVGELFF. For the CDR3, the DNA is TGTGCCAGCAGCCCCATTATGGACAGGGGGGTCGGGGAGCTGTTTTTT.

Comments on this clone: This sample also contains other DNA sequences that code for the same CDR3. Written as DNA, the CDR3 is TGTGCCAGCAGCTTAGGGGGGCCTACCTACGAGCAGTACTTC. This sequence encodes CASSLGGPTYEQYF. The chain employs TRBV7-9 and TRBJ2-7, with a weak D call TRBD1 (6 bases). Germline CDR1 SEHNR, CDR2 FQNEAQ (reference sequence). The CDR3 covers 14 residues. The ends were cut back, 1 base at V and 2 bases at J, with 9 bases in the middle.

V usage is TRBV6-1 and J usage is TRBJ2-1; 11 bases map to TRBD2. Germline values: CDR1 MNHNS, CDR2 SASEGT. V trimming: 6 bases; J trimming: 10 bases; junction bases outside the gene matches: 11. The CDR3 loop spans 15 amino acids. As DNA, the CDR3 is TGTGCCAGCAGCGTAGCGGGGGGGCCCTCTCAGGAGCAGTTCTTC. It yields the protein CASSVAGGPSQEQFF.

The J gene is TRBJ2-3, the V gene TRBV19; TRBD1 agrees at 10 bases. After removal of 1 base from V and 1 base from J, the junction contained 5 bases not matched to a gene. CDR3 length: 17 residues. CDR1 is LNHDA and CDR2 is SQIVND in the germline V gene (reference sequence). DNA for the CDR3: TGTGCCAGTAGTATAGCAAGAGGGACAGGGGGCACAGATACGCAGTATTTT. Amino acid sequence: CASSIARGTGGTDTQYF.

V usage is TRBV11-3 and J usage is TRBJ2-7; D ambiguous. The V gene's germline CDR1 is SGHNT and CDR2 YENEEA. The CDR3 length is 11 residues. V was cut by 3 bases and J by 4 bases, with 4 bases left in between. As DNA, the CDR3 is TGTGCCAGCAGCTTGGATTACGAGCAGTACTTC. Its translation is CASSLDYEQYF.

The chain employs TRBV11-3 and TRBJ1-1, with D perhaps matching TRBD1 (5 bases). Germline lookup yields CDR1 SGHNT and CDR2 YENEEA. V was cut by 7 bases and J by 4 bases, with 16 bases left in between. The CDR3 totals 14 residues. The CDR3 loop reads CASTTRRGGTEAFF. The CDR3 DNA is TGTGCCAGCACCACCCGGCGGGGGGGCACTGAAGCTTTCTTT.

The chain joins TRBV20-1 to TRBJ2-5; D not resolved. The CDR3 totals 11 residues. Germline CDR1 is DFQATT and CDR2 is SNEGSKA (reference sequence). The V and J ends lost 6 bases and 5 bases respectively, with 10 bases between them. CDR3 coding DNA: TGCAGTGCCCAGTTAGGGGAGACCCAGTACTTC. Protein product: CSAQLGETQYF.